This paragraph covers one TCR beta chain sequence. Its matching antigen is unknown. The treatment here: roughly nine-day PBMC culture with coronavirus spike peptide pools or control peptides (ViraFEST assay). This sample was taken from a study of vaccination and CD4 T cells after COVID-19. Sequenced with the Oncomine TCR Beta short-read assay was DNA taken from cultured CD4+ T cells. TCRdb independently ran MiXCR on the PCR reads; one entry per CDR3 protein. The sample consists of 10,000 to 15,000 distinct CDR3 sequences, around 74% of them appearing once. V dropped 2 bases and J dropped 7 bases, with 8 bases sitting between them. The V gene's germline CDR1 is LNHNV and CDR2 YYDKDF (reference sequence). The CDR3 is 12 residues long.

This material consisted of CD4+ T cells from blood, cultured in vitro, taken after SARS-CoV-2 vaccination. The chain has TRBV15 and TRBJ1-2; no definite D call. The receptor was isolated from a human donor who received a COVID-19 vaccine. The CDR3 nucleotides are TGTGCCACCAGCAGACCGCTATCTGGCTACACCTTC. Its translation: CATSRPLSGYTF.